The subject of this entry is one TCR beta chain. TCRdb keeps only in-frame clones here, not all; method: immunoSEQ multiplex PCR. The data show about 120,000 clones, about 94% seen once. The entry originates in a study of control samples from healthy donors and cancer patients. The germline V gene has CDR1 MNHEY and CDR2 SVGAGI. CDR3 length: 15 amino acids. V lost 0 bases and J 5 bases, leaving 13 bases between the germline ends. This chain uses TRBV6-5 with TRBJ2-5, with a weak D call TRBD1 (5 bases). The sequencing sample was made of blood. The TCR originated in a man aged 25-45 years in good health. CDR3 residues: CASSYSLWGEETQYF. The CDR3 DNA sequence: TGTGCCAGCAGTTACTCGCTTTGGGGCGAGGAGACCCAGTACTTC.